These 19 T cell receptor beta chains originate from one sample sequenced in a study of PD-L1 blockade in urothelial cancer. TCRdb's copy holds only in-frame clones and misses some; the assay was immunoSEQ multiplex PCR. The repertoire consists of about 38,000 clones, with 82% occurring once and the leading ten covering 15% to 20%. The sample in question was PBMCs, obtained around atezolizumab (anti-PD-L1) treatment. The receptors originated from a man aged 55-75 years with urothelial cancer.

V and J are TRBV4-2 and TRBJ2-3, with D unclear. The CDR3 extends over 14 amino acids. V shed 0 bases and J shed 2 bases, with 6 bases lying between them. Germline values: CDR1 LGHNA, CDR2 YNFKEQ. CDR3 in DNA: TGTGCCAGCAGCCAAGACCCAAACACAGATACGCAGTATTTT. The encoded protein is CASSQDPNTDTQYF.

The V and J genes are TRBV19 and TRBJ1-6; D perhaps matches TRBD1 (6 bases). The CDR3 covers 13 residues. Germline assignment: CDR1 LNHDA and CDR2 SQIVND (reference sequence). V lost 6 bases, J lost 10 bases, and 13 bases lay in between. CDR3 coding DNA: TGTGCCAGTAGGGCCAGGGGTGCCTCACCCCTCCACTTT. Its protein is CASRARGASPLHF.

Turning to this clone: A junction end diverges from the germline sequence, so it may reflect a read error. The V gene is TRBV2, the J gene TRBJ2-7, with 9 bases matching TRBD2. Germline lookup yields CDR1 SNHLY and CDR2 FYNNEI. The CDR3 runs to 13 residues. CDR3 residues: CASSEYEQGTSLF. The CDR3 DNA follows: TGTGCCAGCAGTGAATATGAACAGGGGACTAGCCTCTTC.

This sequence joins TRBV5-4 and TRBJ2-5; no firm D call. V was trimmed by 4 bases and J by 3 bases, leaving 16 bases between them. The germline V gene has CDR1 SGHNT and CDR2 YYREEE (reference sequence). This CDR3 region has 15 residues. The chain's CDR3 is CASSPQFDTEETQYF. The CDR3 coding sequence is TGTGCCAGCAGCCCCCAATTCGACACGGAAGAGACCCAGTACTTC.

J is TRBJ2-7 and V is TRBV7-9; 7 nucleotides agree with TRBD2. Trimming cost V 5 bases and J 5 bases; bases outside gene matches: 12. Germline V gene data show CDR1 as SEHNR and CDR2 as FQNEAQ (reference sequence). The length of the CDR3 is 15 residues. CDR3 sequence: CASSPRGGPLDEQYF. The CDR3 DNA reads TGTGCCAGCAGCCCACGGGGAGGGCCCCTCGACGAGCAGTACTTC.

The chain employs TRBV28 and TRBJ2-7; tentative D call: TRBD1 (6 bases). In germline, CDR1 is MDHEN, CDR2 SYDVKM. This CDR3 contains 15 residues. The V gene lost 2 bases and the J gene lost 0 bases, with 11 bases spanning the gap. This chain's CDR3 is CASSLKEDSSYEQYF. The DNA for the CDR3 is TGTGCCAGCAGTTTAAAGGAGGACAGCTCCTACGAGCAGTACTTC. Drawing the rest from reference TRBV28 and TRBJ2-7, the complete variable domain is DVKVTQSSRYLVKRTGEKVFLECVQDMDHENMFWYRQDPGLGLRLIYFSYDVKMKEKGDIPEGYSVSREKKERFSLILESASTNQTSMYLCASSLKEDSSYEQYFGPGTRLTVT.

The V call is TRBV7-2, the J call TRBJ1-6, with D possibly being TRBD1 (5 bases). V was trimmed by 1 base and J by 9 bases, leaving 16 bases between them. Germline loops: CDR1 SGHTA, CDR2 FQGNSA. The CDR3 is 16 residues long. CDR3 protein: CASSLEPVGGGSPLHF. CDR3 nucleotide sequence: TGTGCCAGCAGCTTAGAACCCGTCGGGGGGGGTTCACCCCTCCACTTT.

This clone was recorded only once. V gene TRBV7-9 combines with J gene TRBJ2-4; D perhaps matches TRBD1 (6 bases). The germline V gene has CDR1 SEHNR and CDR2 FQNEAQ (reference sequence). This CDR3 region has 15 residues. V was cut by 2 bases and J by 3 bases, with 11 bases left in between. The CDR3 nucleotides read TGTGCCAGCAGCTTATCAGGGGAATACAAAAACATTCAGTACTTC. This translates into CASSLSGEYKNIQYF.

The V call is TRBV19, the J call TRBJ1-1, with 10 bases lining up with TRBD1. The germline gives CDR1 LNHDA, CDR2 SQIVND (reference sequence). The CDR3 runs to 17 residues. J was trimmed by 8 bases and V by 2 bases; bases with no gene match: 14. CDR3 sequence: CASSISPGQGIRVEAFF. CDR3 in DNA: TGTGCCAGTAGTATAAGCCCGGGACAGGGGATTAGGGTGGAAGCTTTCTTT.

J is TRBJ1-3 and V is TRBV30, with a possible D match to TRBD1 (6 bases). The ends were cut back, 3 bases at V and 7 bases at J, with 10 bases in the middle. Germline V gene sequence: CDR1 GTSNPN, CDR2 SVGIG (reference sequence). The CDR3 is made up of 12 amino acids. The CDR3 sequence is CAWRHRANTIYF. The CDR3 nucleotides read TGTGCCTGGAGACACAGGGCTAACACCATATATTTT.

The chain is built from TRBV27 and TRBJ2-7, with a tentative D call TRBD1 (5 bases). The germline CDR1 and CDR2 sequences are MNHEY and SMNVEV (reference sequence). The CDR3 contains 13 residues. V shed 5 bases and J shed 3 bases, with 11 bases lying between them. CDR3 DNA: TGTGCCAGCAGTCTTAACGGACACTACGAGCAGTACTTC. Residues: CASSLNGHYEQYF.

The gene calls are TRBV5-1 and TRBJ1-4; D gene uncertain. Between the trimmed V and J ends, which lost 1 base and 3 bases, there was a span of 10 bases. The germline V gene has CDR1 SGHRS and CDR2 YFSETQ. The CDR3 length is 15 residues. CDR3: CASSLSHSSNEKLFF. Here the CDR3 DNA reads TGCGCCAGCAGCTTGTCCCACAGCTCTAATGAAAAACTGTTTTTT.

The rearrangement links TRBV7-8 to TRBJ2-1; D perhaps matches TRBD1 (6 bases). The V end lost 2 bases, the J end lost 3 bases, and 14 bases lay between the germline ends. This CDR3 region has 16 residues. The V gene's germline CDR1 is SGHVS and CDR2 FQNEAQ. The CDR3 nucleotides are TGTGCCAGCAGCTTATCGATGGGGGCTCGCTACAATGAGCAGTTCTTC. Its protein product is CASSLSMGARYNEQFF. Based on the CDR3 plus reference TRBV7-8 and TRBJ2-1, the full variable domain is GAGVSQSPRYKVAKRGQDVALRCDPISGHVSLFWYQQALGQGPEFLTYFQNEAQLDKSGLPSDRFFAERPEGSVSTLKIQRTQQEDSAVYLCASSLSMGARYNEQFFGPGTRLTVL.

This clone occurred a few times. The genes are TRBV7-8 and TRBJ1-4; 8 bases line up with TRBD1. CDR3 length: 14 residues. Germline V gene data show CDR1 as SGHVS and CDR2 as FQNEAQ. With V trimmed by 6 bases and J by 3 bases, 3 bases remained unmatched. The CDR3 region is CASRTDRANEKLFF. The CDR3 DNA reads TGTGCCAGCAGGACGGACAGGGCTAATGAAAAACTGTTTTTT.

The chain uses TRBV5-6 and TRBJ1-1; D unresolved. The CDR3 has 13 amino acids. Trimming cost V 5 bases and J 2 bases, with 10 bases left between them. Germline V gene sequence: CDR1 SGHDT, CDR2 YYEEEE. The CDR3 DNA is TGTGCCAGCAGTTTCGCGGAAAACACTGAAGCTTTCTTT. Its protein is CASSFAENTEAFF.

The rearrangement joins TRBV6-5 to TRBJ2-1; D is uncertain. Germline V lookup: CDR1 MNHEY, CDR2 SVGAGI. Trimming pared 6 bases from V and 4 bases from J, leaving 13 bases between. The CDR3 is 14 amino acids. CDR3 sequence (DNA): TGTGCCAGCAGCCTTGATAGTTTTTACAATGAGCAGTTCTTC. It yields the protein CASSLDSFYNEQFF.

V gene TRBV4-2 combines with J gene TRBJ1-4, with 10 bases identical to TRBD1. The CDR3 loop spans 17 amino acids. V dropped 2 bases and J dropped 8; count of bases not matched to a gene: 11. Germline V gene lookup returns CDR1 LGHNA and CDR2 YNFKEQ. The CDR3 nucleotides are TGTGCCAGCAGCCAAACCGGGACAGGGGATTTATCGGAAAAACTGTTTTTT. Encoded protein: CASSQTGTGDLSEKLFF.

The chain employs TRBV18 and TRBJ2-2; TRBD2 agrees at 10 bases. Per germline, CDR1 KGHSH and CDR2 LQKENI. CDR3 size: 18 residues. Losses at the gene ends were 2 bases for V and 1 base for J; bases not matched to a gene: 7. The CDR3 loop reads CASSPFLAGELNTGELFF. The CDR3, as DNA: TGTGCCAGCTCACCATTCCTAGCGGGGGAATTGAACACCGGGGAGCTGTTTTTT.

The chain uses TRBV5-6 and TRBJ2-5; 10 bases agree with TRBD2. The J segment lost 1 base and the V segment lost 3 bases, leaving 15 bases of the junction unmatched. The CDR3 is 19 amino acids. Germline V CDR1 and CDR2: SGHDT, YYEEEE. The CDR3 here is CASSSYLDLAGAVQETQYF. The CDR3 DNA is TGTGCCAGCAGCTCCTACCTCGATCTAGCGGGGGCCGTCCAAGAGACCCAGTACTTC.